The T cell receptor (beta chain) under discussion was sequenced for a study of shared clonotypes between healthy human individuals. In its sample, this clone was seen many times. Profiled with immunoSEQ multiplex PCR; TCRdb holds only in-frame clones, not every one. The data show roughly 490,000 clones, over 65% seen once. The CDR3 is 15 amino acids. CDR1 and CDR2 (germline): SGDLS, YYNGEE. V shed 2 bases, J shed 9 bases, and the junction held 8 bases outside the gene matches. Material for sequencing was PBMCs. This clonotype originated in a woman between 40 and 50 years old in good health. Some clones in this sample may be carry-over from other donors' samples. The rearrangement uses TRBV9 and TRBJ2-1; 10 positions match TRBD1. Written as DNA, the CDR3 is TGTGCCAGCAGCGTGGGACAGGGGTATAGTGGTGAGCAGTTCTTC. It encodes CASSVGQGYSGEQFF.